A selection of T cell receptor beta chains follows, all from one sample in a study of blood T cell repertoires in COVID-19. Sequencing was performed with immunoSEQ multiplex PCR; in TCRdb, only in-frame clones are kept and a portion is missing. The sample carries roughly 350,000 clones, around nine tenths recorded once. Sequenced: peripheral blood. Every receptor here comes from a woman in her fifties or sixties with active or convalescent COVID-19. CDR3s include the opening cysteine and the closing phenylalanine or tryptophan. Each record gives: V gene, J gene, D gene, clone size, CDR3 DNA, CDR3 protein. The D gene is left open where the match is weak. Where a row states a size, it is once, few, many or the class of an expanded clone; other rows omit it.

TRBV6-2/TRBV6-3	TRBJ1-3	NA	NA	TGTGCCAGCAGTTACGGGTCTAGGATTTCTGGAAACACCATATATTTT	CASSYGSRISGNTIYF
TRBV6-2/TRBV6-3	TRBJ2-1	TRBD2	NA	TGTGCCAGCAGCGGGGGGGATAGCTCCTACAATGAGCAGTTCTTC	CASSGGDSSYNEQFF
TRBV7-9	TRBJ1-5	NA	NA	TGTGCCAGCAGCTTAGGTGGACAGAATCAGCCCCAGCATTTT	CASSLGGQNQPQHF
TRBV19	TRBJ1-2	NA	few	TGTGCCAGTAGTGACCGACAGGCCTTCCATATCCGTGGCTACACCTTC	CASSDRQAFHIRGYTF
TRBV15	TRBJ2-3	TRBD2	NA	TGTGCCACCAGCAGAGAGATACCGCGGGACTACCTCACAGATACGCAGTATTTT	CATSREIPRDYLTDTQYF
TRBV4-2	TRBJ1-5	NA	NA	TGTGCCAGCAGCCAAAACAGATATAGCAATCAGCCCCAGCATTTT	CASSQNRYSNQPQHF
TRBV2	TRBJ1-5	TRBD1	NA	TGTGCCAGCAGTAGACCCCCGGGACAGGGAGGCTTGGGCAATCAGCCCCAGCATTTT	CASSRPPGQGGLGNQPQHF
TRBV7-9	TRBJ2-7	NA	NA	TGTGCCAGCAGCTTACAAACAGGGAGCTCCTACGAGCAGTACTTC	CASSLQTGSSYEQYF
TRBV5-4	TRBJ2-6	TRBD1	NA	TGTGCCAGCAGTCCCAAAGGGGGCACTGGGGCCAACGTCCTGACTTTC	CASSPKGGTGANVLTF
TRBV30	TRBJ1-3	TRBD1	NA	TGTGCCTGGAAACGGACGGACAGGAATGTACTAAACACCATATATTTT	CAWKRTDRNVLNTIYF
TRBV3-1/TRBV3-2	TRBJ2-3	NA	NA	TGTGCCAGCAGCCAATCTAAAGCAGATACGCAGTATTTT	CASSQSKADTQYF
TRBV5-6	TRBJ1-2	NA	NA	TGTGCCAGCAGCTCCATTTCGACAGACGCCTATGGCTACACCTTC	CASSSISTDAYGYTF
TRBV18	TRBJ1-2	TRBD1	NA	TGTGCCAGCTCAAAAGGGACAGGGGATGGCTACACCTTC	CASSKGTGDGYTF
TRBV19	TRBJ2-2	TRBD1	NA	TGTGCCAGCCGGGACAGGGCTGGGACCGGGGAGCTGTTTTTT	CASRDRAGTGELFF
TRBV9	TRBJ2-1	TRBD1	NA	TGTGCCAGCACCGTAAGTGGGACAGGGGGCCGGGAGCAGTTCTTC	CASTVSGTGGREQFF
TRBV27	TRBJ2-1	NA	NA	TGTGCCAGCAGTTCCCTCCGCCACTTAAATGAGCAGTTCTTC	CASSSLRHLNEQFF
TRBV4-1	TRBJ1-1	NA	NA	TGCGCCAGCAGCCAAGTAATTGTAGAGTTTTTAGCTTTCTTT	CASSQVIVEFLAFF
TRBV7-2	TRBJ2-4	NA	few	TGTGCCAGCAGCCCCGACTCAACTCTAAACATTCAGTACTTC	CASSPDSTLNIQYF
TRBV18	TRBJ1-2	NA	NA	TGTGCCAGCTCACCACTTTCCCTAGACGTATGGGGCTACACCTTC	CASSPLSLDVWGYTF
TRBV24-1	TRBJ1-2	NA	NA	TGTGCCACCAGTGATTTGCGAGATAACTATGGCTACACCTTC	CATSDLRDNYGYTF
TRBV15	TRBJ1-2	TRBD1	NA	TGTGCCACCAGCCCGCAGACAGGGGAGCAGCCTAACTATGGCTACACCTTC	CATSPQTGEQPNYGYTF
TRBV4-3	TRBJ2-3	NA	NA	TGCGCCAGCAGCCAAGATCTCGGCGGGTTTTCGTCCGATACGCAGTATTTT	CASSQDLGGFSSDTQYF
TRBV9	TRBJ2-5	TRBD2	NA	TGTGCCAGCAGTCTAGCGGGGGGTCAAGAGACCCAGTACTTC	CASSLAGGQETQYF
TRBV7-2	TRBJ2-1	TRBD1	NA	TGTGCCAGCAGCCTAAGAGGGGGGACAGGGGGCAATGAGCAGTTCTTC	CASSLRGGTGGNEQFF
TRBV29-1	TRBJ2-7	NA	NA	TGCAGCGTTGAATTCCTCGGTCGGGCGGGCGAGCAGTACTTC	CSVEFLGRAGEQYF
TRBV2	TRBJ1-1	TRBD1	NA	TGTGCCAGCAGGAGGGACAGGGGTGAAGCTTTCTTT	CASRRDRGEAFF
TRBV7-7	TRBJ2-7	NA	NA	TGTGCTAGCGCCCTCGGGGTGGGGTCCTACGAGCAGTACTTC	CASALGVGSYEQYF
TRBV4-3	TRBJ1-4	NA	NA	TGCGCCAGCAGCCAAGAGGGAGGGGTCGGTGAAAAACTGTTTTTT	CASSQEGGVGEKLFF
TRBV12-5	TRBJ2-5	NA	NA	TGTGCTAGTGGTTTATCCTATCAAGAGACCCAGTACTTC	CASGLSYQETQYF
TRBV14	TRBJ1-2	NA	NA	TGTGCCAGCAGCCAACATGTACAGGGCCCTGGCTACACCTTC	CASSQHVQGPGYTF
TRBV6-5	TRBJ1-2	NA	NA	TGTGCCAGCAGTTCTCCCCAGGGAACGGGTGGCTACACCTTC	CASSSPQGTGGYTF
TRBV7-2	TRBJ1-5	NA	NA	TGTGCCAGCAGCTTTCTCCGGGGAGTGGGTCAGCCCCAGCATTTT	CASSFLRGVGQPQHF